The present TCR beta chain was sequenced within a study of T cell repertoires in cytomegalovirus infection. Study as a whole: Recently identified HLA-C-restricted CMV epitopes were used, and well-studied HLA-B-restricted CMV epitopes were used as well.

Comment on this clonotype: Its antigen remains unidentified.

TCRdb called the reads again in MiXCR, with one record for every CDR3 protein. The sample carries about 920,000 distinct CDR3 sequences, under 40% recorded once. The CDR3 is 15 residues long. Trimming at V came to 6 bases and at J to 6 bases, leaving 10 bases not matched to a gene. The sequencing here drew on cultured CD8+ T cells from PBMCs, taken from culture after CMV antigen stimulation. The chain is built from TRBV12-3 or TRBV12-4 and TRBJ2-3, with 9 positions matching TRBD2. This TCR was recovered from a human donor in good health (CMV status not recorded). Some clones in this sample may be carry-over from other donors' samples. CDR3 sequence (DNA): TGTGCCAGCAGCTTACCGGGACTAGCATCCGATACGCAGTATTTT. This translates into CASSLPGLASDTQYF.